This T cell receptor (beta chain) stems from a study of CD8+ T cells in alopecia areata. As for treatment: oral pan-JAK inhibitor, 5-10 mg twice daily. As for this clone: Its antigen is undetermined.

Study-wide points: Clonality in the scalp and expanded CD8+ clones ranked among the top 100 were significantly decreased by tofacitinib. Uncertainty about whether baseline CD8+ expansion is linked to response remains, with one nonresponder.

cDNA serving as the sequencing template came from extracted, reverse transcribed RNA. Profiling relied on immunoSEQ multiplex PCR, and the TCRdb table lists in-frame clones only, not all of them. This sample has more than 110,000 clones, with around half found just once. This CDR3 comprises 14 residues. Germline CDR1 and CDR2: SGHVS and FQNEAQ. The V gene lost 8 bases and the J gene lost 2 bases, with 15 bases spanning the gap. This TCR was sampled from a human donor with alopecia areata. The rearrangement links TRBV7-8 to TRBJ1-1; D unresolved. The source was CD8+ T cells sorted from blood, collected at week 4, from a patient treated with tofacitinib. The CDR3 reads CASLLEPGNTEAFF. The DNA of the CDR3 is TGTGCCAGCCTCTTGGAACCCGGAAACACTGAAGCTTTCTTT.